The entry below describes one T cell receptor (beta chain). No antigen is known for it. The data are from a study of blood T cells in healthy people across ages. On the study more broadly: About one barcoded beta molecule per two T cells was captured by template switching.

Sample-barcoded 5' priming and a J-beta primer mix drove a second PCR of about 7 to 11 cycles. In TCRdb, the 5' RACE reads were re-called with MiXCR into one record per CDR3 protein. The data contain about 1,400,000 distinct CDR3 sequences, approximately 40% of them singletons. General study points: TCR beta diversity per million T cells fell roughly linearly with age.

Deletions cut 3 bases from V and 15 bases from J, with 15 bases between. The CDR3 runs 12 residues. Germline values: CDR1 SGHTA, CDR2 FQGNSA. Input material: blood. This chain joins TRBV7-2 and TRBJ2-1, with a weak D call TRBD2 (6 bases). This TCR was sampled from a woman between 18 and 29 years old in good health. CDR3 nucleotide sequence: TGTGCCAGCAGCTTGGCGGAGACTAGTCTGTTCTTC. Amino acids: CASSLAETSLFF.